The entry below describes one TCR beta chain. This sample is part of a study of shared clonotypes between healthy human individuals. Study-wide background: The study used three CD4 naive, three CD4 memory, two CD8 naive and one CD8 memory plate per donor.

TCRdb's table, derived via immunoSEQ multiplex PCR, lists solely in-frame clones and lacks some. This table holds about 600,000 clones, more than 95% found once. Donors had no recently reported acute infections or vaccinations and were HIV-negative. Germline V gives CDR1 MNHNS, CDR2 SASEGT. The CDR3 is 14 amino acids. Trimming removed 6 bases from V and 0 bases from J, with 12 bases in between. The chain links TRBV6-1 to TRBJ2-7; possible D gene TRBD1, 5 bases. Sequencing input: naive CD4+ T cells sorted from blood. The subset here: CD45RA+ positively selected. This receptor was taken from a woman in her twenties or thirties in good health. This chain's CDR3 is CASRGLEISYEQYF. The CDR3 DNA sequence: TGTGCCAGCAGGGGGCTAGAAATCTCCTACGAGCAGTACTTC.